Sequencing of this T cell receptor (beta chain) was carried out in a study of T cells in Graves' hyperthyroidism and ophthalmopathy. Graves' hyperthyroidism was deemed stable given no ophthalmopathy progression within 18 months. Diagnoses used clinical symptoms, serum thyroxine and TRAb, thyroid ultrasound and orbital computed tomography. Amplified TCR beta CDR3 regions came from RNA transcripts. Using the HTBI primer set, a first-round RT-PCR was run on the TCR CDR3. A single record per CDR3 protein comes from TCRdb applying MiXCR to the multiplex PCR reads. The sample lists hundreds of thousands of distinct CDR3 sequences, 35% to 40% occurring once. With regard to this clonotype: Its antigen remains unknown.

Points from the study as a whole: In the analysis, a 13 V-J model separated ophthalmopathy from stable hyperthyroidism.

The ends were cut back, 1 base at V and 2 bases at J, with 8 bases in the middle. This CDR3 region has 14 residues. CDR1 and CDR2 from the germline V gene are SEHNR and FQNEAQ (reference sequence). V is TRBV7-9 and J is TRBJ2-5; D is undetermined. The source material was blood. The TCR originated in a man aged 18-30 years with Graves' hyperthyroidism. In DNA, the CDR3 is TGTGCCAGCAGCTTAGGGGGTTATCAAGAGACCCAGTACTTC. This translates into CASSLGGYQETQYF. The full variable domain, rest sourced from reference TRBV7-9 and TRBJ2-5, is DTGVSQNPRHKITKRGQNVTFRCDPISEHNRLYWYRQTLGQGPEFLTYFQNEAQLEKSRLLSDRFSAERPKGSFSTLEIQRTEQGDSAMYLCASSLGGYQETQYFGPGTRLLVL.